This TCR beta chain stems from a study of blood T cell repertoires in COVID-19. Study processing details: Amplification from reference gene primers served as the basis for estimated nucleated cell counts. This table comes from immunoSEQ multiplex PCR, and its TCRdb copy is limited to in-frame clones, with some not included. Clone size and the V and J calls come from that table; the DNA yielded D and trimming. The table lists fewer than 300,000 clones, just over 90% of them singletons, with about 2.2% in the top ten. The CDR3 consists of 15 residues. The germline V and J ends were trimmed by 1 base and 0 bases, with 8 bases remaining between them. In germline, CDR1 is LGHNA, CDR2 YNFKEQ.

The chain is built from TRBV4-2 and TRBJ2-3; the D gene is possibly TRBD2 (5 bases). Specimen: peripheral blood. The TCR was taken from a woman under 40 with COVID-19, enrolled during active disease. CDR3 DNA: TGTGCCAGCAGCCAAGTTCCTAGCAGCACAGATACGCAGTATTTT. This encodes CASSQVPSSTDTQYF.